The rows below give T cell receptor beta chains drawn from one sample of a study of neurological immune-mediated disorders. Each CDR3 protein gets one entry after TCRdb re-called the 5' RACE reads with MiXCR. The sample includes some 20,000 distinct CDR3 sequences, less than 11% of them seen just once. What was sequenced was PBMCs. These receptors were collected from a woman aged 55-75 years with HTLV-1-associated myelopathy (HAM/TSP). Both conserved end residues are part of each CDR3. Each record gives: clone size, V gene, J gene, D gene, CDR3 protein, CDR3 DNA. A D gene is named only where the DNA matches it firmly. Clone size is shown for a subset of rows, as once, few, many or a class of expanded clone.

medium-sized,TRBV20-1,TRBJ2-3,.,CSARVGEVLGTDTQYF,TGCAGTGCTAGAGTTGGTGAGGTATTGGGCACAGATACGCAGTATTTT
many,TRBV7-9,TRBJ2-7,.,CASSLGTVEQYF,TGTGCCAGCAGCTTAGGGACAGTCGAGCAGTACTTC
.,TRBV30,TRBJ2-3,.,CAWMKGGLTDTQYF,TGTGCCTGGATGAAGGGGGGCCTTACAGATACGCAGTATTTT
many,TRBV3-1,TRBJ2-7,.,CASSQASLAYEQYF,TGTGCCAGCAGCCAAGCGTCTTTAGCCTACGAGCAGTACTTC
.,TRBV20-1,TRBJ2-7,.,CSAGGLSYEQYF,TGCAGTGCTGGGGGACTCTCCTACGAGCAGTACTTC
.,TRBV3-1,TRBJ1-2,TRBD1,CASSQPGTGGFLDGYTF,TGTGCCAGCAGCCAACCCGGGACAGGGGGCTTTCTGGATGGCTACACCTTC
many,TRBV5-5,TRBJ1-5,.,CASSPGGEVGNQPQHF,TGTGCCAGCAGCCCCGGGGGGGAGGTCGGGAATCAGCCCCAGCATTTT
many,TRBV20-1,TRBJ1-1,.,CSARGSRRNTEAFF,TGCAGTGCTAGGGGCTCTCGAAGGAACACTGAAGCTTTCTTT
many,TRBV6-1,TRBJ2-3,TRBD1,CASSTRDRGWADTQYF,TGTGCCAGCAGTACGCGGGACAGGGGTTGGGCAGATACGCAGTATTTT
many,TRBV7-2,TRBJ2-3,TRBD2,CASSARTRDTQYF,TGTGCCAGCAGCGCTAGGACTAGAGATACGCAGTATTTT
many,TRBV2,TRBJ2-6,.,CASSEGTVGANVLTF,TGTGCCAGCAGTGAAGGGACAGTTGGGGCCAACGTCCTGACTTTC
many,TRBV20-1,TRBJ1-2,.,CSARARGMGGYTF,TGCAGTGCTAGGGCCAGGGGAATGGGTGGCTACACCTTC
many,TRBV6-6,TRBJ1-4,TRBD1,CASIETGTVEKLFF,TGTGCCAGCATTGAGACAGGGACAGTTGAAAAACTGTTTTTT
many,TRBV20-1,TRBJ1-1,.,CSATDTGNTEAFF,TGCAGTGCTACCGACACAGGGAACACTGAAGCTTTCTTT
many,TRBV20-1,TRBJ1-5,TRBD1,CSARGQDANQPQHF,TGCAGTGCCCGAGGACAGGACGCCAATCAGCCCCAGCATTTT
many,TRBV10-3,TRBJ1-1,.,CAISDPRAYGTEAFF,TGTGCCATCAGTGACCCCAGGGCTTATGGCACTGAAGCTTTCTTT
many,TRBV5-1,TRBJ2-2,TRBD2,CASSLDSSGGDTGELFF,TGCGCCAGCAGCTTGGATTCTAGCGGGGGGGACACCGGGGAGCTGTTTTTT
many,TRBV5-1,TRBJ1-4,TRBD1,CASSIRTGLGEKLFF,TGCGCCAGCAGCATCCGGACAGGTCTAGGCGAAAAACTGTTTTTT
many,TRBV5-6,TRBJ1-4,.,CASSGREIGKKLFF,TGTGCCAGCAGCGGGCGAGAGATCGGGAAAAAACTGTTTTTT
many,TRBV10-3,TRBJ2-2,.,CAISASGHGELFF,TGTGCCATCAGTGCGTCAGGACATGGGGAGCTGTTTTTT